This entry lists 26 T cell receptor beta chains sequenced from one sample in a study of blood T cell repertoires in COVID-19. The data were produced by immunoSEQ multiplex PCR, yet TCRdb's version contains in-frame clones alone and is incomplete. Of roughly 200,000 clones in the sample, roughly 88% were seen once. The sequenced sample consisted of peripheral blood. The receptors come from a man aged 60-69 years with acute or convalescent COVID-19.

This CDR3 reads CASSQGLASGTQYF. The CDR3 DNA is TGTGCCAGCAGCCAAGGACTAGCCTCCGGTACGCAGTATTTT. The gene calls are TRBV14 and TRBJ2-3, with 7 bases fitting TRBD2. Trimming cost V 1 base and J 8 bases; bases outside gene matches: 6. CDR1 SGHDN and CDR2 FVKESK come from the germline V gene. This CDR3 is built from 14 residues.

The rearrangement uses TRBV24-1 and TRBJ1-1, with a weak D call TRBD1 (5 bases). The length of the CDR3 is 13 residues. The V and J ends lost 12 bases and 6 bases respectively, with 19 bases between them. The germline V gene has CDR1 KGHDR and CDR2 SFDVKD. CDR3 loop: CAPHEGTSAEAFF. In nucleotides, the CDR3 is TGTGCCCCACATGAAGGGACTTCCGCTGAAGCTTTCTTT.

The chain couples TRBV11-2 to TRBJ1-6; TRBD1 matches at 9 bases. The CDR3 has 15 amino acids. Germline CDR1 SGHAT, CDR2 FQNNGV. Losses at the gene ends were 5 bases for V and 9 bases for J; bases not matched to a gene: 8. The CDR3 spells CASSVGGTGRSPLHF. The CDR3 DNA reads TGTGCCAGCAGCGTCGGGGGGACAGGGCGTTCACCCCTCCACTTT.

The rearrangement links TRBV28 to TRBJ2-3; D gene uncertain. This CDR3 comprises 13 residues. Trimming removed 6 bases at V and 4 bases at J, with 11 bases between. From germline, CDR1 is MDHEN and CDR2 SYDVKM. This chain's CDR3 is CASRFPFPDTQYF. The CDR3 DNA follows: TGTGCCAGCAGGTTCCCCTTTCCAGATACGCAGTATTTT.

The V and J genes are TRBV7-8 and TRBJ2-7; D possibly corresponds to TRBD1 (6 bases). This CDR3 is built from 14 residues. CDR1 SGHVS and CDR2 FQNEAQ come from the germline V gene. V dropped 5 bases and J dropped 2 bases, with 13 bases sitting between them. The CDR3 protein is CASSLTGITYEQYF. The CDR3 bases are TGTGCCAGCAGCCTGACAGGTATCACCTACGAGCAGTACTTC.

This rearrangement joins TRBV19 to TRBJ1-5; a weak D match, TRBD1 (5 bases). This CDR3 contains 13 residues. Trimming shortened V by 8 bases and J by 9 bases, and 17 bases separated the two germline ends. Germline lookup yields CDR1 LNHDA and CDR2 SQIVND (reference sequence). CDR3 in amino acids: CASHGADGRPQHF. Written as DNA, the CDR3 is TGTGCCAGTCATGGGGCGGACGGGCGGCCCCAGCATTTT.

This chain uses TRBV6-2 or TRBV6-3 with TRBJ1-6, with D perhaps matching TRBD1 (5 bases). Germline V CDR1 and CDR2: MNHEY, SVGEGT. This CDR3 comprises 15 residues. V dropped 4 bases and J dropped 7 bases, with 14 bases sitting between them. In DNA form, the CDR3 reads TGTGCCAGCAGTTCTGACAGATCCGCAAATTCACCCCTCCACTTT. Amino acids: CASSSDRSANSPLHF.

This clone was recorded once. The genes are TRBV18 and TRBJ1-1; D perhaps matches TRBD1 (6 bases). V was cut by 7 bases and J by 8 bases, with 17 bases left in between. The CDR3 contains 13 residues. CDR1 KGHSH and CDR2 LQKENI come from the germline V gene. CDR3 DNA sequence: TGTGCCAGCTTACAACGATTGGACAGCGAAGCTTTCTTT. It specifies CASLQRLDSEAFF.

The J gene is TRBJ1-1, the V gene TRBV7-9; 7 nucleotides align to TRBD1. In germline, CDR1 is SEHNR, CDR2 FQNEAQ (reference sequence). J was trimmed by 4 bases and V by 4 bases; bases with no gene match: 6. CDR3 length: 14 amino acids. In DNA form, the CDR3 reads TGTGCCAGCAGCTGGGGGTGGACAGGCACTGAAGCTTTCTTT. Its protein product is CASSWGWTGTEAFF.

This clone appeared a few times. The chain combines TRBV9 with TRBJ1-2; D is perhaps TRBD1 (6 bases). Trimming took off 0 bases at V and 3 bases at J, with 21 bases between the two ends. Germline values: CDR1 SGDLS, CDR2 YYNGEE. The CDR3 is made up of 18 amino acids. The CDR3 bases are TGTGCCAGCAGCGTAGATCCCTCGTATCCCCCAGGGGACTATGGCTACACCTTC. It yields the protein CASSVDPSYPPGDYGYTF. Using reference TRBV9 and TRBJ1-2 for the parts outside the CDR3, the full variable domain is DSGVTQTPKHLITATGQRVTLRCSPRSGDLSVYWYQQSLDQGLQFLIQYYNGEERAKGNILERFSAQQFPDLHSELNLSSLELGDSALYFCASSVDPSYPPGDYGYTFGSGTRLTVV.

This clone was picked up a small number of times. DNA of the CDR3: TGTGCCAGCAGTTTTACAGGGAATCAGCCCCAGCATTTT. This translates into CASSFTGNQPQHF. The chain combines TRBV12-3 or TRBV12-4 with TRBJ1-5, with D perhaps matching TRBD1 (6 bases). The CDR3 totals 13 residues. The V and J ends lost 3 bases and 4 bases respectively, with 7 bases between them.

V is TRBV7-9 and J is TRBJ1-6; no definite D call. CDR1 and CDR2 (germline): SEHNR, FQNEAQ (reference sequence). The CDR3 extends over 14 amino acids. The V end lost 5 bases, the J end lost 9 bases, and 14 bases lay between the germline ends. Here the CDR3 reads CASSPEGQGSPLHF. In DNA form, the CDR3 reads TGTGCCAGCAGCCCGGAGGGTCAAGGTTCACCCCTCCACTTT.

The CDR3 sequence is CASSLVENTGELFF. The CDR3, as DNA: TGCGCCAGCAGCTTGGTAGAGAACACCGGGGAGCTGTTTTTT. V usage is TRBV5-1 and J usage is TRBJ2-2; D uncertain. Germline V CDR1 and CDR2: SGHRS, YFSETQ. Trimming took off 0 bases at V and 1 base at J, with 4 bases between the two ends. The CDR3 sequence is 14 residues long.

V usage is TRBV7-9 and J usage is TRBJ1-2; tentatively, D is TRBD1 (6 bases). From germline, CDR1 is SEHNR and CDR2 FQNEAQ (reference sequence). The V gene lost 4 bases and the J gene lost 8 bases, with 11 bases spanning the gap. The CDR3 extends over 12 amino acids. In DNA, the CDR3 is TGTGCCAGCAGCTGGAACAGGGACGGCTACACCTTC. Its translation is CASSWNRDGYTF.

There are a few counts of this clone. The rearrangement joins TRBV3-1 (or the pseudogene TRBV3-2) to TRBJ1-1, with D possibly being TRBD1 (5 bases). Trimming shortened V by 1 base and J by 0 bases, and 9 bases separated the two germline ends. Germline-derived CDR1 and CDR2 are LGHDT and YNNKEL (reference sequence). CDR3 length equals 15 residues. The CDR3 coding sequence is TGTGCCAGCAGCCAAGTCGACAGACTGAACACTGAAGCTTTCTTT. Residues: CASSQVDRLNTEAFF.

In its sample, this clone was seen a few times. The CDR3 loop reads CASSYRTGGSQPQHF. CDR3 DNA: TGTGCCAGCAGCTATCGGACAGGGGGCAGTCAGCCCCAGCATTTT. The V and J genes are TRBV5-6 and TRBJ1-5, with TRBD1 matching over 11 bases. Germline loops: CDR1 SGHDT, CDR2 YYEEEE. With 3 bases clipped from V and 6 bases from J, the junction kept 5 bases outside the gene matches. The CDR3 is 15 residues long.

V usage is TRBV5-5 and J usage is TRBJ1-2; tentative D call: TRBD1 (6 bases). Germline CDR1 and CDR2: SGHKS and YYEKEE (reference sequence). The CDR3 totals 14 residues. V was pared by 0 bases and J by 8 bases, with 14 bases between. CDR3 in DNA: TGTGCCAGCAGCTTGGGGACAGTGGGGAGAGGCTACACCTTC. This sequence encodes CASSLGTVGRGYTF.

This clone appeared a few times. This chain uses TRBV7-9 with TRBJ2-1; 13 bases agree with TRBD2. V lost 5 bases and J lost 7; bases outside the gene matches: 17. Germline V gene data show CDR1 as SEHNR and CDR2 as FQNEAQ (reference sequence). CDR3 size: 19 residues. In DNA, the CDR3 is TGTGCCAGCAGCACTACTTGGACTAGCGGGAGAGGGGTACGGAATGAGCAGTTCTTC. As protein: CASSTTWTSGRGVRNEQFF.

The rearrangement joins TRBV18 to TRBJ2-5, with D hard to call. This CDR3 has 14 residues. Between the trimmed V and J ends, which lost 4 bases and 3 bases, there was a span of 12 bases. Germline V lookup: CDR1 KGHSH, CDR2 LQKENI. The CDR3 bases are TGTGCCAGCTCACTAAATGGCGGAAAAGAGACCCAGTACTTC. This encodes CASSLNGGKETQYF.

CDR3 amino acids: CASSSRPDNNEQFF. In nucleotides, the CDR3 is TGCGCCAGCAGCTCGCGGCCGGATAACAATGAGCAGTTCTTC. V and J are TRBV5-1 and TRBJ2-1, with unresolved D. Germline V gives CDR1 SGHRS, CDR2 YFSETQ. The CDR3 is 14 amino acids. Trimming took off 3 bases at V and 5 bases at J, with 12 bases between the two ends.

The rearrangement joins TRBV27 to TRBJ2-7, with D maybe TRBD2 (6 bases). The CDR3 has 15 amino acids. The germline CDR1 and CDR2 sequences are MNHEY and SMNVEV (reference sequence). Trimming removed 1 base at V and 2 bases at J, with 12 bases between. The CDR3 bases are TGTGCCAGCAGTTTATGGGCTAGCGCGACCTACGAGCAGTACTTC. Translation: CASSLWASATYEQYF.

V gene TRBV5-8 combines with J gene TRBJ2-4; no firm D call. The CDR3 consists of 15 residues. The germline V and J ends were trimmed by 4 bases and 3 bases, with 14 bases remaining between them. CDR1 is SGHTS and CDR2 is YDEGEE in the germline V gene. The CDR3 sequence: CASSTPIPGKNIQYF. CDR3 DNA: TGTGCCAGCAGCACCCCTATCCCGGGCAAAAACATTCAGTACTTC.

The chain carries TRBV10-3 and TRBJ2-3, with 9 bases that match TRBD2. CDR3 length: 12 amino acids. V was clipped by 7 bases and J by 6 bases; unmatched bases: 2. Germline V gene sequence: CDR1 ENHRY, CDR2 SYGVKD. The CDR3 protein is CAIMSGRDTQYF. The CDR3 bases are TGTGCCATCATGAGCGGGAGGGATACGCAGTATTTT.

This clone was recorded once. The CDR3 loop is CASSREGKAFF. DNA of the CDR3: TGTGCCAGTTCCAGGGAAGGAAAAGCTTTCTTT. V and J are TRBV28 and TRBJ1-1, with D maybe TRBD1 (5 bases). Looked up from germline, CDR1 is MDHEN and CDR2 is SYDVKM. V lost 9 bases and J 9 bases, leaving 14 bases between the germline ends. The CDR3 has 11 residues.

The rearrangement links TRBV9 to TRBJ2-5; D perhaps matches TRBD2 (5 bases). This CDR3 comprises 14 residues. The germline V and J ends were trimmed by 4 bases and 1 base, with 11 bases remaining between them. Germline V gene data show CDR1 as SGDLS and CDR2 as YYNGEE. The CDR3 reads CASSPAASQETQYF. DNA for the CDR3: TGTGCCAGCAGCCCAGCGGCGTCCCAAGAGACCCAGTACTTC.

CDR3 amino acids: CASSLVGRGNSEQYF. The CDR3 DNA reads as TGTGCCAGCAGTTTAGTGGGGCGCGGTAACAGCGAGCAGTACTTC. This chain links TRBV28 with TRBJ2-7, with D perhaps TRBD1 (5 bases). The germline V gene encodes CDR1 MDHEN and CDR2 SYDVKM. Trimming took 2 bases from V and 6 from J, leaving 17 bases between them. There are 15 residues in the CDR3.